This T cell receptor beta chain was recorded in a study of Ad26.COV2.S vaccination and SARS-CoV-2 variants. Study results and caveats: Vaccine recipients posted higher spike-specific TCR breadth than their placebo counterparts.

This clone was seen a handful of times. The antigen is not known. V lost 6 bases and J lost 8; bases outside the gene matches: 12. The CDR3 is 15 residues long. Germline CDR1 and CDR2: SNHLY and FYNNEI. Clones were read by immunoSEQ multiplex PCR, and TCRdb kept only the in-frame ones, dropping some. The sample holds 500,000 or so clones, 70% to 90% seen once. Treatment meaning: about 20 received Ad26.COV2.S at low or high dose, single or two shots; several received placebo; per-sample allocation not given. It was on day 63 after the first vaccine or placebo injection that samples were taken. SARS-CoV-2 spike from the Wuhan strain was encoded by the vaccine, an Ad26 vector.

This specimen consisted of peripheral blood, obtained in a trial of Ad26.COV2.S vaccine versus placebo. This receptor was obtained from a person aged 18-65 years who received the Ad26.COV2.S COVID-19 vaccine or a placebo. The chain carries TRBV2 and TRBJ1-4, with 7 bases that match TRBD1. This CDR3 reads CASRRAKGAGEKLFF. The CDR3 bases are TGTGCCAGCAGGCGAGCTAAGGGGGCTGGGGAAAAACTGTTTTTT.